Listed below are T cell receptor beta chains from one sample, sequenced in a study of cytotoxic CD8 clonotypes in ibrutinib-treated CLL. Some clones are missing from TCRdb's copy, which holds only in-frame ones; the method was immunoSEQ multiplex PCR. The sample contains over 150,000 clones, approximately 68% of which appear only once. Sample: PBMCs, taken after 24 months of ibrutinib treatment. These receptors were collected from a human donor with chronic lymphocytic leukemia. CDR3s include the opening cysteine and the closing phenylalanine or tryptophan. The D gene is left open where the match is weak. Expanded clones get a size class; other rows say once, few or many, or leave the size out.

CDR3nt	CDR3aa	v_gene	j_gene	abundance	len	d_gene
TGTGCCATCAGTGAGTCTGCCACCCGCTCTGGGGCCAACGTCCTGACTTTC	CAISESATRSGANVLTF	TRBV10-3	TRBJ2-6	.	17	.
TGTGCCAGCAGCGTGACACCCAATTCCTACGAGCAGTACTTC	CASSVTPNSYEQYF	TRBV9	TRBJ2-7	.	14	.
TGTGCCAGCAGCTTGATTAGCTCTGGCGAGCAGTACTTC	CASSLISSGEQYF	TRBV5-6	TRBJ2-7	.	13	.
TGTGCCAGCAGTCCCCGGGATGACTATGGCTACACCTTC	CASSPRDDYGYTF	TRBV27	TRBJ1-2	.	13	.
TGTGCCAGCAGCCAGGACAGGGGGCTAGGGGAGACCCAGTACTTC	CASSQDRGLGETQYF	TRBV11-2	TRBJ2-5	.	15	TRBD1
TGCGCCAGCAGCCTCGATGGTAGGGTAGGTCAGCCCCAGCATTTT	CASSLDGRVGQPQHF	TRBV5-1	TRBJ1-5	once	15	.
TGTGCCAGCAGCGGGGCTAGCGTAACCTACAATGAGCAGTTCTTC	CASSGASVTYNEQFF	TRBV4-2	TRBJ2-1	.	15	.
TGTGCCAGCAGCCAAGGAATACAAACTGAAGCTTTCTTT	CASSQGIQTEAFF	TRBV14	TRBJ1-1	.	13	.
TGTGCCATCAGTGAGGGACTACTGAAGATGGAAGCTTTCTTT	CAISEGLLKMEAFF	TRBV10-3	TRBJ1-1	few	14	.
TGCGCCAGCAGCCAAGACAAGGTCTATGGCTACACCTTC	CASSQDKVYGYTF	TRBV4-3	TRBJ1-2	.	13	.
TGTGCCAGCAGCTTAGGCTCTTCAGTAGCGGGCCAATATTTT	CASSLGSSVAGQYF	TRBV13	TRBJ2-3	.	14	TRBD2
TGTGCCAGCAGCTTAACGTATGAAGATACGCAGTATTTT	CASSLTYEDTQYF	TRBV7-3	TRBJ2-3	.	13	.
TGTGCCAGCAGCCAAGATTCTAGCGGGAGATTTTGGTACAATGAGCAGTTCTTC	CASSQDSSGRFWYNEQFF	TRBV4-2	TRBJ2-1	.	18	TRBD2
TGTGCCAGCAGCCAAGCCGTACTAGCGGCCACCTACGAGCAGTACTTC	CASSQAVLAATYEQYF	TRBV4-2	TRBJ2-7	.	16	TRBD2
TGTGCCATCAGTGTAGATGCTCAAGGGGACACTGAAGCTTTCTTT	CAISVDAQGDTEAFF	TRBV10-3	TRBJ1-1	once	15	.
TGTGCCAGCTCACGACCAGGGGGAAACACTGAAGCTTTCTTT	CASSRPGGNTEAFF	TRBV18	TRBJ1-1	.	14	TRBD1
TGTGCCAGCAGCCCAGGGGACAGCTCCTACGAGCAGTACTTC	CASSPGDSSYEQYF	TRBV11-2	TRBJ2-7	few	14	TRBD1
TGTGCCAGCAGTGGGGGACTAGCGGGAAGGTACGAGCAGTACTTC	CASSGGLAGRYEQYF	TRBV27	TRBJ2-7	.	15	TRBD2
TGTGCCAGCAGCGTAGGGGGGCGCGGGGCCAACGTCCTGACTTTC	CASSVGGRGANVLTF	TRBV9	TRBJ2-6	.	15	.
TGTGCCAGCAGTGAATTTGGGCAGGGAAATCAGCCCCAGCATTTT	CASSEFGQGNQPQHF	TRBV25-1	TRBJ1-5	few	15	.
TGCGCCAGCAGTCAGGGGGACAGGGTCTACGAGCAGTACTTC	CASSQGDRVYEQYF	TRBV23-1	TRBJ2-7	.	14	TRBD1
TGTGCCAGCAGCTCCGGACCAGATTTAGCCAAAAACATTCAGTACTTC	CASSSGPDLAKNIQYF	TRBV5-4	TRBJ2-4	few	16	.
TGTGCCACCAGCAGAGTTGGGGATCCGTCCTACGAGCAGTACTTC	CATSRVGDPSYEQYF	TRBV15	TRBJ2-7	.	15	.
TGTGCCAGCAGTCGACGGGGGAGCCCGAACACCGGGGAGCTGTTTTTT	CASSRRGSPNTGELFF	TRBV28	TRBJ2-2	.	16	.
TGTGCCAGCAGCGCTAGGGTAAAGTATGAGCAGTTCTTC	CASSARVKYEQFF	TRBV9	TRBJ2-1	.	13	.
TGCAGCGTTGAAGAGGCAGGGCAGTTCTTC	CSVEEAGQFF	TRBV29-1	TRBJ2-1	.	10	.
TGTGCCAGCGGGGACTTCTATAGCAATCAGCCCCAGCATTTT	CASGDFYSNQPQHF	TRBV2	TRBJ1-5	.	14	.
TGTGCCAGCAGCCTTCTTAGGGGCACTGAAGCTTTCTTT	CASSLLRGTEAFF	TRBV7-6	TRBJ1-1	.	13	.
TGTGCCAGCAGTGAACAGCGCGGGAGAGGGGTCGGGGAGCTGTTTTTT	CASSEQRGRGVGELFF	TRBV25-1	TRBJ2-2	few	16	TRBD2
TGTGCCATCAGTGCTGAACAGGGGGCAGGCTATGGCTACACCTTC	CAISAEQGAGYGYTF	TRBV10-3	TRBJ1-2	.	15	TRBD1
TGTGCCAGCTTTTATAGCGGGGGGGGAGAGACCCAGTACTTC	CASFYSGGGETQYF	TRBV6-1	TRBJ2-5	.	14	TRBD2
TGTGCCAGCAGCCTCGGGACTAGCGGGTCCTACGAGCAGTACTTC	CASSLGTSGSYEQYF	TRBV28	TRBJ2-7	.	15	TRBD2
TGTGCCAGCAGTTACCATCTAGCGATGGGGGAGCTGTTTTTT	CASSYHLAMGELFF	TRBV6-5	TRBJ2-2	.	14	.
TGTGCCAGCAGTTCCCTTTGGGGACAGGGAGGATATAGCAATCAGCCCCAGCATTTT	CASSSLWGQGGYSNQPQHF	TRBV28	TRBJ1-5	once	19	TRBD1
TGCGCCAGCAGCCAAGAGAATGTGGCCTGGGGGGCCACCGGGGAGCTGTTTTTT	CASSQENVAWGATGELFF	TRBV4-1	TRBJ2-2	.	18	.
TGTGCCAGCAGGGGACAGGGCCCAGCCACCCAGTACTTC	CASRGQGPATQYF	TRBV27	TRBJ2-5	once	13	TRBD1
TGTGCCAGCAGTCTTTACACGGGGGGTGATGAAAAACTGTTTTTT	CASSLYTGGDEKLFF	TRBV27	TRBJ1-4	.	15	.
TGTGCCAGCAGTTTATCGGCAGGACATAGGCTGGGCTACACCTTC	CASSLSAGHRLGYTF	TRBV28	TRBJ1-2	.	15	.
TGTGCCAGCAGCGGTAGGACTTACGAGCAGTACTTC	CASSGRTYEQYF	TRBV9	TRBJ2-7	.	12	.
TGCGCCAGCAGCCTCGGGACTAGCGGGTTGACCGGGGAGCTGTTTTTT	CASSLGTSGLTGELFF	TRBV5-1	TRBJ2-2	.	16	TRBD2
TGTGCCAGCAGCTTAGATGGGGGGACTGGAAACACCATATATTTT	CASSLDGGTGNTIYF	TRBV7-2	TRBJ1-3	few	15	.
TGTGCCAGCAGCATGAGGGGGAGCCCTGGGGCCAACGTCCTGACTTTC	CASSMRGSPGANVLTF	TRBV19	TRBJ2-6	once	16	.
TGTGCCAGCAGCTTACCGGGACCCCAGAGCTCCTACGAGCAGTACTTC	CASSLPGPQSSYEQYF	TRBV5-6	TRBJ2-7	.	16	.
TGTGCCAGCAGTGCGGGACCTAACACTGAAGCTTTCTTT	CASSAGPNTEAFF	TRBV7-2	TRBJ1-1	.	13	.
TGTGCTAGTGGTTTGGTAATGGGGGCCGGGGAGCTGTTTTTT	CASGLVMGAGELFF	TRBV12-5	TRBJ2-2	.	14	.